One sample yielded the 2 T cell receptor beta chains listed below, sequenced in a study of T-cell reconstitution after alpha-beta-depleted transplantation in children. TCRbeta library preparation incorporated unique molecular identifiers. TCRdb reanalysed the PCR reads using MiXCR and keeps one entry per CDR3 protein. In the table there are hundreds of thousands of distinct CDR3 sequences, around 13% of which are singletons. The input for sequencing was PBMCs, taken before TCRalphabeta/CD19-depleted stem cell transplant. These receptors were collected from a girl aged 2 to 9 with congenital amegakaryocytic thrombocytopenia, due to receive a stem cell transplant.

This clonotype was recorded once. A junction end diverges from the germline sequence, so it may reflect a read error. The DNA for the CDR3 is TGCAGTGCTAGAGATACCGGGACTAGCGGGACAAGCTCCTACGAGCAGTCCTTC. This gives the protein CSARDTGTSGTSSYEQSF. The chain has TRBV20-1 and TRBJ2-7; TRBD2 agrees at 13 bases. The CDR3 is 18 amino acids. CDR1 is DFQATT and CDR2 is SNEGSKA in the germline V gene (reference sequence).

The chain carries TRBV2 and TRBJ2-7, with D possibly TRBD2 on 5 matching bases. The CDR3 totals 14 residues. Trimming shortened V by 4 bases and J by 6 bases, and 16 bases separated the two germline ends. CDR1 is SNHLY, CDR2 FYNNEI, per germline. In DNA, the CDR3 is TGTGCCAGCAGTGCCGGGATTCCTAATGCCGAGCAGTACTTC. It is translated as CASSAGIPNAEQYF.